This T cell receptor beta chain was documented in a study of patients and donors after allogeneic stem cell transplantation. One entry per CDR3 protein results from TCRdb running MiXCR on the RT-PCR reads. The sample yields approximately 160,000 distinct CDR3 sequences, roughly 24% seen once. The length of the CDR3 is 13 residues. Trimming took 3 bases from V and 6 from J, leaving 14 bases between them. Germline CDR1 and CDR2: SQVTM and ANQGSEA. The chain uses TRBV29-1 and TRBJ1-1; D gene uncertain. Sample: blood, either unsorted or a sorted T cell fraction (not recorded which). This sequence was found in a human donor who was either an allogeneic HSCT recipient or a stem cell or donor lymphocyte infusion donor (not recorded which). It is not recorded whose cells these are; they may come from a transplant donor. The CDR3 DNA is TGCAGCGTTGACCCGACCGACAAGGCTGAAGCTTTCTTT. It yields the protein CSVDPTDKAEAFF.